This TCR beta chain was identified during a study of cytomegalovirus exposure and HLA in healthy donors. Study-level information: Early on, a data release was issued that held some 91 million unique TCRs from HLA-typed donors. General study findings and limits: At a 0.05 false discovery rate, a later analysis found 16,951 TCR beta sequences to be associated with HLA alleles.

A word on this clone: The antigen is unknown.

PCR used 60 Vbeta primers and 13 Jbeta primers. Produced via immunoSEQ multiplex PCR; TCRdb's table is partial and in-frame only. The table has around 180,000 clones, approximately 88% seen once; the top ten hold 0.25% to 0.3%. Donors consisted of healthy bone marrow donors. CDR1 and CDR2 (germline): SNHLY, FYNNEI. This CDR3 comprises 14 residues. Trimming cost V 5 bases and J 3 bases; bases outside gene matches: 4. This clonotype was sampled from a boy younger than 18 in good health and CMV-seronegative. Sample: PBMCs. The V and J genes are TRBV2 and TRBJ2-5, with 9 bases matching TRBD2. The CDR3 DNA sequence: TGTGCCAGCAGTTGGACTAGCGATAAAGAGACCCAGTACTTC. This sequence encodes CASSWTSDKETQYF.